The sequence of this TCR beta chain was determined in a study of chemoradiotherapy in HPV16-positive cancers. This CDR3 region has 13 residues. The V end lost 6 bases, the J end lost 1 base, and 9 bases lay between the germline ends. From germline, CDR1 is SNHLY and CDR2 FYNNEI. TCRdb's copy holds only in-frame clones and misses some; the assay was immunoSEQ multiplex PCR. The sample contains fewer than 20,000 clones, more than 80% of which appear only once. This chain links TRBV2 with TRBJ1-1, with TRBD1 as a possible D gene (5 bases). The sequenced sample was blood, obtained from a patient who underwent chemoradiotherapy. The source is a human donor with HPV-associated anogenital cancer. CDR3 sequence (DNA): TGTGCCAGCAGAAACGACAGGAACACTGAAGCTTTCTTT. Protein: CASRNDRNTEAFF.